This T cell receptor (beta chain) was sequenced during a study of siplizumab effects on memory and regulatory T cells. Around 100,000 TCR templates underwent assay in each sample. Produced via immunoSEQ multiplex PCR; TCRdb's table is partial and in-frame only. Of about 97,000 clones listed, around nine tenths are singletons. The CDR3 has 13 amino acids. Between the trimmed V and J ends, which lost 2 bases and 4 bases, there was a span of 8 bases. The germline V gene encodes CDR1 MNHEY and CDR2 SVGAGI. Whole-study results and caveats: Sequences that were alloreactive and traceable to unstimulated CD4+ memory cells were significantly reduced by siplizumab. Naive T cells looked more diverse than memory cells and looked like major alloresponse contributors.

On this clone: Its matching antigen is unknown.

The TCR comes from a human donor in good health. The chain recombines TRBV6-5 with TRBJ1-1, with no clear D. The specimen was non-Treg CD4+ T cells sorted from blood. The CDR3 nucleotides read TGTGCCAGCAGTTACGAACGGGCCACTGAAGCTTTCTTT. Translation gives CASSYERATEAFF.